Listed below are T cell receptor beta chains from one sample, sequenced in a study of blood T cell repertoires in COVID-19. Assay: immunoSEQ multiplex PCR; the TCRdb copy retains only in-frame clones and omits some. The table shows roughly 100,000 clones, with approximately 84% occurring only once. The material sequenced was peripheral blood. All receptors come from a middle-aged man with active or convalescent COVID-19. The conserved cysteine and the conserved F or W are not part of the CDR3 here. Each record gives: CDR3 length, V gene, clone size, CDR3 protein. Clone size is not always given. Where it is, it says once, few, many or a class for expanded clones.

>16|TRBV19|NA
ASRGPGQESSGSYGYT
>13|TRBV18|NA
ASSQDRGQGTEAF
>10|TRBV25-1|once
ASRGNTDTQY
>10|TRBV28|NA
ASSLSQGAYT
>10|TRBV5-1|NA
ASSLVADEQF
>11|TRBV19|NA
ASSTGGNTEAF
>12|TRBV3-1/TRBV3-2|NA
ASSQDTRVDTQY
>14|TRBV11-1|NA
ASSLGQMGGTDTQY
>12|TRBV30|NA
AWRTGFGFAGYT
>11|TRBV19|NA
ASSLPVTGELF
>12|TRBV15|NA
ATSRGRGESGYT
>13|TRBV27|NA
ASSSDTTRTDTQY
>13|TRBV7-9|NA
ASSLDPQQRYGYT
>14|TRBV24-1|NA
ATSEGTHNLSYEQY
>12|TRBV27|NA
ASRIRDSISPLH
>13|TRBV6-5|NA
ASSYTGQVNYGYT
>11|TRBV27|NA
ASSPHQTYEQY
>13|TRBV7-2|NA
ASSLMRGPNEKLF
>12|TRBV3-1/TRBV3-2|once
ASSSPPGNYGYT
>13|TRBV19|NA
ASSFQTSGGAEQY
>14|TRBV10-3|NA
AISAGTSGLTDTQY
>10|TRBV7-2|NA
ASSIYSYEQY
>10|TRBV23-1|NA
AIPGQAGEQY
>12|TRBV18|NA
ASSPGSGVGEQY
>12|TRBV7-9|NA
ASSSRGALYGYT
>13|TRBV29-1|NA
SPNPGRDNTGELF
>12|TRBV29-1|NA
SATKGGVRPEAF
>9|TRBV14|NA
ASSQERAQY